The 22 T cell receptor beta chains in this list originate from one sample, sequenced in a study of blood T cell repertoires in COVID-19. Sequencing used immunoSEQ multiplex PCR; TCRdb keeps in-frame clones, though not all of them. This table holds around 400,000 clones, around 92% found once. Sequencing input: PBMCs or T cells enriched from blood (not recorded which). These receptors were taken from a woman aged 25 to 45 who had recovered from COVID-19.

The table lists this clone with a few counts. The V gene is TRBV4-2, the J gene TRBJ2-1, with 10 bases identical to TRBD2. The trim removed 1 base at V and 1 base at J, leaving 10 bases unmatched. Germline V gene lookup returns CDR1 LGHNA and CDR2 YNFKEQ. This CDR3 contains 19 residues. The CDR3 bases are TGTGCCAGCAGCCAAGCGGCAGGGCCGGGACTAGCGTCCTACAATGAGCAGTTCTTC. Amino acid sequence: CASSQAAGPGLASYNEQFF.

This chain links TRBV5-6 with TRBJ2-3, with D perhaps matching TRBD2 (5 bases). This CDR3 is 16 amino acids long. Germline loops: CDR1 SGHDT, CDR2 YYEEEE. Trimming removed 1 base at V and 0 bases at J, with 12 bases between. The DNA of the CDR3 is TGTGCCAGCAGCTTGTTTGAGCGGAGTAGCACAGATACGCAGTATTTT. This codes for CASSLFERSSTDTQYF.

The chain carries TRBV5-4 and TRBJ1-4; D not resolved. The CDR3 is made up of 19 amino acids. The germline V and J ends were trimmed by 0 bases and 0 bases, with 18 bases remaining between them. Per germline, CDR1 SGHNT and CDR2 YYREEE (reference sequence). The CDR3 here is CASSLATGLPVATNEKLFF. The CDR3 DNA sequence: TGTGCCAGCAGCTTGGCCACGGGATTACCAGTTGCAACTAATGAAAAACTGTTTTTT.

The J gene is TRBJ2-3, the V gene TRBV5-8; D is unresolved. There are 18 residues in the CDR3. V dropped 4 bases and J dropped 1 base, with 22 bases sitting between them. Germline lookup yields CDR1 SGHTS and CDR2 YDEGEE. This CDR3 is CASSTPKPYLGGTDTQYF. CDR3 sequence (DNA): TGTGCCAGCAGCACCCCAAAGCCATACCTAGGCGGCACAGATACGCAGTATTTT.

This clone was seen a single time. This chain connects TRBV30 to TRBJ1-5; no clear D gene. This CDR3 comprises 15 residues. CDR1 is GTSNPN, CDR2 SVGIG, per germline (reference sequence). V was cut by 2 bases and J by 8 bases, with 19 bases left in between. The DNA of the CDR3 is TGTGCCTGGAGTCGTGGGCCGACGTTTAGTAAGCCCCAGCATTTT. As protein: CAWSRGPTFSKPQHF.

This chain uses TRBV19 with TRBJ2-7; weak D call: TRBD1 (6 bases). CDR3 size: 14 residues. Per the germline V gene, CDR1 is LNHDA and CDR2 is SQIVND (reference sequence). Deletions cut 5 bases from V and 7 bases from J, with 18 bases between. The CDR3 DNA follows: TGTGCCAGTAGTTCACAGGGTTCATCTGAGGAGCAGTACTTC. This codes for CASSSQGSSEEQYF.

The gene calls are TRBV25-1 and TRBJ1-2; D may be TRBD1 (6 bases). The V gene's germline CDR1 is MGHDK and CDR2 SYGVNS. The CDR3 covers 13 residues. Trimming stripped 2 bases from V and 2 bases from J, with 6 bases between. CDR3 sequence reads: CASSEQGNYGYTF. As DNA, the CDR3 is TGTGCCAGCAGTGAACAGGGGAACTATGGCTACACCTTC.

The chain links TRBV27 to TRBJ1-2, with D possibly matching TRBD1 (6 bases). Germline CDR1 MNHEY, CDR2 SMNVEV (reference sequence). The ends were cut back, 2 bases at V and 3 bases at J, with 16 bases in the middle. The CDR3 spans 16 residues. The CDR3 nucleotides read TGTGCCAGCAGTTTAATGGGCAGGGGATTCGACTATGGCTACACCTTC. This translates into CASSLMGRGFDYGYTF.

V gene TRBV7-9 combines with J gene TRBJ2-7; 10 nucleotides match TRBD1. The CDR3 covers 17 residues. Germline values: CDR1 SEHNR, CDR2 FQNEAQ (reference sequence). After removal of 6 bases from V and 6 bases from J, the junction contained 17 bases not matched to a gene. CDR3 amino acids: CASRPGTGANSRFEQYF. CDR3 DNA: TGTGCCAGCAGACCCGGGACAGGGGCAAACTCCCGCTTCGAGCAGTACTTC.

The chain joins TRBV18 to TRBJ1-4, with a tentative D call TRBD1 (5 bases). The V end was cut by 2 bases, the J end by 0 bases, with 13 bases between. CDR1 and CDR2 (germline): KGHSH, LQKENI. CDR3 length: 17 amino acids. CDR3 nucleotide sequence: TGTGCCAGCTCACCAACTCCTAAAGGGGCAACTAATGAAAAACTGTTTTTT. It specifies CASSPTPKGATNEKLFF.

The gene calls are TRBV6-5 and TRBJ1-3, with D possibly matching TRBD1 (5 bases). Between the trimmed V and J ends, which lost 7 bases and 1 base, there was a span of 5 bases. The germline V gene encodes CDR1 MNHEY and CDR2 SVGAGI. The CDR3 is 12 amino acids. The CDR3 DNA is TGTGCCAGCAAGGGGTCTGGAAACACCATATATTTT. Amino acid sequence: CASKGSGNTIYF.

DNA of the CDR3: TGTGCCAGCAGCCACTCCACACCAGCGGGGGGCTACAATGAGCAGTTCTTC. This encodes CASSHSTPAGGYNEQFF. The chain links TRBV3-1 (or the pseudogene TRBV3-2) to TRBJ2-1; 9 nucleotides line up with TRBD2. This CDR3 region has 17 residues. CDR1 is LGHDT, CDR2 YNNKEL, per germline (reference sequence). The junction had 9 bases not matched to a gene; V was cut back by 3 bases and J by 3 bases.

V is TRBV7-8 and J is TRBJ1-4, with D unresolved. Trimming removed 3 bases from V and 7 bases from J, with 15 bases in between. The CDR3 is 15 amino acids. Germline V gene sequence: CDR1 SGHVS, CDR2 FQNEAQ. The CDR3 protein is CASSFRRLGSEKLFF. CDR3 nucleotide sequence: TGTGCCAGCAGCTTCCGACGGTTGGGGAGTGAAAAACTGTTTTTT.

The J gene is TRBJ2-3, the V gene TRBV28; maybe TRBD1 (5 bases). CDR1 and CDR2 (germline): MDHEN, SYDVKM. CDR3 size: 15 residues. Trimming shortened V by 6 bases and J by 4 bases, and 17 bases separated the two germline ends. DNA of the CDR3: TGTGCCAGCAGCGACAGTTCTCTATTGGCAGATACGCAGTATTTT. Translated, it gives CASSDSSLLADTQYF.

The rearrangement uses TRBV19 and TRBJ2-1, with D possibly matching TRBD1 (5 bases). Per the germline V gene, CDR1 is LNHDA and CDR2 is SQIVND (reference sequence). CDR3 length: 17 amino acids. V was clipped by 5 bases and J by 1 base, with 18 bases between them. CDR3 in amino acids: CASSSLGRERSYNEQFF. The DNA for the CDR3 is TGTGCCAGTAGTTCCTTAGGCAGGGAACGATCCTACAATGAGCAGTTCTTC.

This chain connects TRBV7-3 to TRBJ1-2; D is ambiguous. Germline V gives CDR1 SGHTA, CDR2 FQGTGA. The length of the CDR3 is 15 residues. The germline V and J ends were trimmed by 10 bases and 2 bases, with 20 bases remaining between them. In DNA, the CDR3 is TGTGCCACCACGCCCCCCGAGGCCACAAACTATGGCTACACCTTC. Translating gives CATTPPEATNYGYTF.

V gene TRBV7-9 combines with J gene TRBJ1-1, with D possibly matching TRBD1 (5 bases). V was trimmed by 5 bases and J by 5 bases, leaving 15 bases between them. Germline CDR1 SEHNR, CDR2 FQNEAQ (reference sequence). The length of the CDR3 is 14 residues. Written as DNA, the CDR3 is TGTGCCAGCAGCGATAGGGCAGGGAGGACTGAAGCTTTCTTT. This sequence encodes CASSDRAGRTEAFF.

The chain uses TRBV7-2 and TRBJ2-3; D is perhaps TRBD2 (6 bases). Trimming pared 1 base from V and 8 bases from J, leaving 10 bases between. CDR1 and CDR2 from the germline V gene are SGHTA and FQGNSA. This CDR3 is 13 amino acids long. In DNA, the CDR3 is TGTGCCAGCAGCTTAGATCCCGGGGGTACGCAGTATTTT. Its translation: CASSLDPGGTQYF.

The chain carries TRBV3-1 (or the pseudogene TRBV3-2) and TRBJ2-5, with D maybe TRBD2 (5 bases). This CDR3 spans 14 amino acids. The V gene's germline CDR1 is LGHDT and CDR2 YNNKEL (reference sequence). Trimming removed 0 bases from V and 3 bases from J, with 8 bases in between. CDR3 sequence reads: CASSQDPGKETQYF. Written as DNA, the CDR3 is TGTGCCAGCAGCCAAGATCCGGGGAAAGAGACCCAGTACTTC.

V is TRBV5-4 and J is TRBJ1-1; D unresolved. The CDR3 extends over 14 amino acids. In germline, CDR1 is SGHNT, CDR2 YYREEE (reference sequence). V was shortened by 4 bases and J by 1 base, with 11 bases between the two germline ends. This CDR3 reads CASSLDGKNTEAFF. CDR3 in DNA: TGTGCCAGCAGCCTGGACGGGAAGAACACTGAAGCTTTCTTT.

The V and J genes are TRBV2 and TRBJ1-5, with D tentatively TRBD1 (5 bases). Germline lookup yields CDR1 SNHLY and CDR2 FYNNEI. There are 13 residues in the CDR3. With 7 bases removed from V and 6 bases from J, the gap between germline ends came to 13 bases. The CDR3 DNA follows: TGTGCCAGCAAAAGGGGTTTCGGTCAGCCCCAGCATTTT. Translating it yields CASKRGFGQPQHF.

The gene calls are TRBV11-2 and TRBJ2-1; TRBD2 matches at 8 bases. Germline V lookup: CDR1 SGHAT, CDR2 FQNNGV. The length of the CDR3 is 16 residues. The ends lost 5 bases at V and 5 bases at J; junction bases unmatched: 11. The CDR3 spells CASSPGFGRGDNEQFF. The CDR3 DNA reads TGTGCCAGCAGCCCGGGGTTTGGGCGGGGGGACAATGAGCAGTTCTTC.